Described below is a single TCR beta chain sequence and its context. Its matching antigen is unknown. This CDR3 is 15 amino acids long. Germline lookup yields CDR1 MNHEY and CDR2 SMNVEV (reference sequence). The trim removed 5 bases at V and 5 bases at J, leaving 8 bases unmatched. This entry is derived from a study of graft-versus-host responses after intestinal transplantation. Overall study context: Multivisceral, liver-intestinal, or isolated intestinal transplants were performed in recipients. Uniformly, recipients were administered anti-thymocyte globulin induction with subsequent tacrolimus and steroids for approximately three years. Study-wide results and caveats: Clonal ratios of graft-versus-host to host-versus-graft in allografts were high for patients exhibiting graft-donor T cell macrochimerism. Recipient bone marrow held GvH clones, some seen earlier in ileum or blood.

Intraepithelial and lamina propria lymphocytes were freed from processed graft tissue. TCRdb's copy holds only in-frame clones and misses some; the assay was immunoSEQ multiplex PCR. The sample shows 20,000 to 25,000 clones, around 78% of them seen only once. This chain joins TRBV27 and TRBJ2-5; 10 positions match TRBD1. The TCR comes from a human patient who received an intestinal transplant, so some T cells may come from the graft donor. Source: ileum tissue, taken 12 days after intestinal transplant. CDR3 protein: CASSRKTGGWETQYF. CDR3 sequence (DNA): TGTGCCAGCAGTCGTAAGACAGGGGGCTGGGAGACCCAGTACTTC.